This TCR beta chain was profiled in a study of monozygotic twins with cystic fibrosis. Clones were read by immunoSEQ multiplex PCR, and TCRdb kept only the in-frame ones, dropping some. This table has 25,000 to 30,000 clones, about 96% appearing once. Germline V gene sequence: CDR1 SGHAT, CDR2 FQNNGV. The length of the CDR3 is 14 residues. V was pared by 4 bases and J by 3 bases, with 4 bases of the junction left unmatched. The TCR comes from a girl aged 2-10 years with cystic fibrosis. J is TRBJ2-7 and V is TRBV11-2; TRBD2 matches at 9 bases. The specimen sequenced was blood. CDR3 sequence: CASSWGLAGYEQYF. In DNA form, the CDR3 reads TGTGCCAGCAGCTGGGGACTAGCAGGCTACGAGCAGTACTTC.